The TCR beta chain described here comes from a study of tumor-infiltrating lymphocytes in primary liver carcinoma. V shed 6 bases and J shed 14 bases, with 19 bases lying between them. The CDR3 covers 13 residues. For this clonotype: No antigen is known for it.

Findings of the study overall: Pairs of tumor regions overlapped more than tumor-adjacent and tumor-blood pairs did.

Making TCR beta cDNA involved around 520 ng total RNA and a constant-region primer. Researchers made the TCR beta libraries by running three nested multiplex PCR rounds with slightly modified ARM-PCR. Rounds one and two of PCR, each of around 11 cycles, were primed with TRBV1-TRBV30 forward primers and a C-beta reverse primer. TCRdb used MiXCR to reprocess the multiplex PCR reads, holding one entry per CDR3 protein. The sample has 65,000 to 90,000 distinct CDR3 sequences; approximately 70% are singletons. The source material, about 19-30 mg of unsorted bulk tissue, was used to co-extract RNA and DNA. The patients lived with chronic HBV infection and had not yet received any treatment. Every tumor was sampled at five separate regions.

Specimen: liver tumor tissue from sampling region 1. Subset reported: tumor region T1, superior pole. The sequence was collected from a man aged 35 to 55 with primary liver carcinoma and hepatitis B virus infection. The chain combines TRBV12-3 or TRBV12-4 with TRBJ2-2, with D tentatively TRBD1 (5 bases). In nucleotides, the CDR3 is TGTGCCAGCAGCTACAGGAACACCGAGGACCTGTTTTTT. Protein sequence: CASSYRNTEDLFF.